Shown below are 12 T cell receptor beta chains from a single sample sequenced in a study of glioma-infiltrating T cells. Amplification of TCR alpha and beta CDR3 regions from RNA used iRepertoire nested multiplex PCR. MiXCR, applied by TCRdb to the multiplex PCR reads, yields one record per CDR3 protein. The data hold about 130,000 distinct CDR3 sequences, with about 22% observed a single time. Input material: glioma tissue, nonneoplastic brain tissue, or PBMCs (not recorded which). The receptors here all came from a human donor with low-grade glioma or glioblastoma, undergoing nonglioma brain surgery, or in good health (not recorded which).

This clonotype was seen many times. The chain links TRBV28 to TRBJ1-1; D is perhaps TRBD1 (6 bases). V was shortened by 3 bases and J by 5 bases, with 13 bases between the two germline ends. The CDR3 has 14 residues. CDR1 MDHEN and CDR2 SYDVKM come from the germline V gene. CDR3 in amino acids: CASSFDEGGTEAFF. The CDR3 DNA sequence: TGTGCCAGCAGTTTCGACGAGGGGGGTACTGAAGCTTTCTTT.

The chain links TRBV27 to TRBJ2-2; no clear D gene. The V end was cut by 10 bases, the J end by 4 bases, with 16 bases between. CDR1 is MNHEY, CDR2 SMNVEV, per germline (reference sequence). The CDR3 sequence is 14 residues long. The DNA for the CDR3 is TGTGCCACCCTGGGTCCGGCCCCCACCGGGGAGCTGTTTTTT. As protein: CATLGPAPTGELFF.

There are many counts of this clonotype. The chain is built from TRBV27 and TRBJ1-2; 7 positions agree with TRBD1. Germline V gene data show CDR1 as MNHEY and CDR2 as SMNVEV (reference sequence). The CDR3 covers 16 residues. V lost 5 bases and J lost 3; bases outside the gene matches: 12. The CDR3 loop reads CASSPRQGGGYYGYTF. CDR3 bases: TGTGCCAGCAGTCCCCGACAGGGCGGGGGGTACTATGGCTACACCTTC.

This clonotype has just one count. The junction departs from germline at one end; a sequencing error may be responsible. The V gene is TRBV28, the J gene TRBJ2-2; D may be TRBD2 (5 bases). Germline lookup yields CDR1 MDHEN and CDR2 SYDVKM. CDR3 length: 13 amino acids. The CDR3 region has the DNA TGTGCCAGCATGAAGAGGCCGACCGGGGAGCTGCTTTTT. Translated, it gives CASMKRPTGELLF.

V gene TRBV19 combines with J gene TRBJ1-5, with D uncertain. The CDR3 is 12 amino acids. Germline CDR1 reads LNHDA; CDR2 reads SQIVND (reference sequence). Trimming pared 9 bases from V and 3 bases from J, leaving 9 bases between. This chain's CDR3 is CASNQNNQPQHF. CDR3 sequence (DNA): TGTGCCAGCAACCAGAACAATCAGCCCCAGCATTTT.

This clonotype was detected only a few times. The J gene is TRBJ1-5, the V gene TRBV20-1; 11 positions match TRBD1. Germline V lookup: CDR1 DFQATT, CDR2 SNEGSKA (reference sequence). Trimming cost V 3 bases and J 5 bases; bases outside gene matches: 15. The CDR3 is 18 residues long. This chain's CDR3 is CSASSLPGTGGTYQPQHF. The CDR3 coding sequence is TGCAGTGCTAGTAGCCTGCCGGGGACAGGGGGAACCTATCAGCCCCAGCATTTT.

The V and J genes are TRBV7-9 and TRBJ2-1, with 12 bases fitting TRBD2. Germline V lookup: CDR1 SEHNR, CDR2 FQNEAQ (reference sequence). The CDR3 covers 15 residues. Germline trimming cut 5 bases from V and 7 bases from J; bases unmatched to any gene: 6. CDR3 DNA sequence: TGTGCCAGCAGCACCCGGACTAGCGGGGCGAATGAGCAGTTCTTC. This encodes CASSTRTSGANEQFF.

Ten or more counts support this clonotype. This chain uses TRBV20-1 with TRBJ1-5; D is possibly TRBD1 (5 bases). Trimming cost V 3 bases and J 4 bases, with 10 bases left between them. Germline V gives CDR1 DFQATT, CDR2 SNEGSKA (reference sequence). CDR3 length equals 13 residues. This CDR3 reads CSASGGWNQPQHF. CDR3 bases: TGCAGTGCTAGTGGGGGATGGAATCAGCCCCAGCATTTT.

A word on this clonotype: With a much larger clone just one base away, this may be a read error. The gene calls are TRBV7-2 and TRBJ2-1, with D unresolved. Trimming took 9 bases from V and 9 from J, leaving 15 bases between them. Germline CDR1 SGHTA, CDR2 FQGNSA. The CDR3 length is 12 residues. The DNA of the CDR3 is TGTGCCAGAAGATCCCGGATAGGTGAGCAGTTCTTC. Its protein product is CARRSRIGEQFF.

The V call is TRBV7-9, the J call TRBJ1-1; D unresolved. Per the germline V gene, CDR1 is SEHNR and CDR2 is FQNEAQ (reference sequence). The CDR3 is 12 residues long. V lost 3 bases and J 7 bases, leaving 9 bases between the germline ends. The CDR3 loop is CASSLVGSEAFF. In DNA form, the CDR3 reads TGTGCCAGCAGCTTGGTAGGTAGTGAAGCTTTCTTT.

Regarding this clonotype: A clone one base away is much larger, so this may be a read error. This sequence joins TRBV6-6 and TRBJ1-1; D ambiguous. This CDR3 is built from 15 residues. Germline CDR1 reads MNHNY; CDR2 reads SVGAGI (reference sequence). This CDR3 reads CANSYGDRMNTEAFF. CDR3 sequence (DNA): TGTGCCAACAGTTACGGAGACCGAATGAACACTGAAGCTTTCTTT.

The gene calls are TRBV11-2 and TRBJ2-3; the D call may be TRBD1 or TRBD2 (5 bases each). Germline loops: CDR1 SGHAT, CDR2 FQNNGV. V lost 2 bases and J lost 4, with 10 bases in between. This CDR3 has 14 residues. CDR3 region: CASSLMGVSDTQYF. The CDR3 DNA reads as TGTGCCAGCAGCTTAATGGGGGTCTCAGATACGCAGTATTTT.